This T cell receptor (delta chain) appears in the sequencing data of a study of gamma-delta T cells after stem cell transplantation. TCRdb re-called the RT-PCR reads through CATT. The data show approximately 3,600 delta-chain clones, with about 12% seen just once and roughly 3.2% held by the top ten. This clone was picked up a small number of times. This CDR3 spans 18 amino acids. Per germline, CDR1 TSWWSYY and CDR2 QGS. V lost 0 bases and J 1 base, leaving 18 bases between the germline ends. The V call is TRDV1, the J call TRDJ1, with D possibly TRDD3 on 5 matching bases. Matching the DNA to germline supplied the J gene, which TCRdb does not give. Sequencing used gamma-delta T cells. The sequence was obtained from a human donor. It is not recorded whose cells these are; they may come from a transplant donor. The CDR3 bases are TGTGCTCTTGGGGAACTGGCGGGGGTGGGATGTCTCACCGATAAACTCATCTTT. Protein sequence: CALGELAGVGCLTDKLIF.